Listed here is a single T cell receptor (beta chain). This clonotype was detected only a few times. Its antigen remains undetermined. Base qualities are not recorded, but no much larger clone differs from it by a single base. This record comes from a study of response to subunit inactivated influenza vaccine (dated by TCRdb to the late 2010s). As for the study more broadly: The study used deep quantitative T cell receptor repertoire profiling to track responses to a trivalent subunit inactivated influenza vaccine. What the research found in general, with its limitations: The authors proposed that each seasonal influenza vaccination may bring in only a limited number of new T cells.

The library was made by RT-PCR. The sample was run on an Illumina HiSeq 2500. TCRdb reanalyzed the raw reads on its own, using fastp at Q25 for trimming and MiXCR for clone calling, and kept in-frame beta chains. Each entry merges the rows of one CDR3 protein and shows their most common DNA and genes. Across this sample there are 550,000 to 800,000 distinct CDR3 sequences, with about 15% seen only once. Approximately 6.5% of the sample comes from the top ten. The CDR3 runs 16 residues from the cysteine to the phenylalanine. Only the CDR3 DNA is retained, 48 bases long and in frame from the first base.

Rearrangement joined TRBV21-1 to TRBJ2-1; TRBD2 reflects the table's D call only, with no check against the DNA. TRBV21-1 is a pseudogene locus. This TCR derives from a man aged 50-60 years who received an inactivated influenza vaccine. Donor details come from another sample of the same person, matched by shared clones. The specimen was PBMCs from blood, collected about 14 days before vaccination. The CDR3 sequence is CASSKGTSGRENEQFF. The DNA is as follows: TGTGCCAGCAGCAAAGGTACTAGCGGGAGGGAGAATGAGCAGTTCTTC.